This TCR beta chain was sequenced during a study of shared clonotypes between healthy human individuals. A note on this clone: Other DNA sequences from this sample encode an identical CDR3 as well.

Produced via immunoSEQ multiplex PCR; TCRdb's table is partial and in-frame only. The data show some 2,100,000 clones, approximately 96% seen once. Trimming shortened V by 6 bases and J by 2 bases, and 10 bases separated the two germline ends. In germline, CDR1 is KGHSH, CDR2 LQKENI. This CDR3 is 13 amino acids long. What was sequenced was naive CD4+ T cells sorted from blood. Subset here: CD45RA+ positively selected. The gene calls are TRBV18 and TRBJ1-2; D perhaps matches TRBD1 (6 bases). The receptor comes from a man aged 18 to 30 in good health. CDR3 nucleotides: TGTGCCAGCTCTCCTGACAGGAACTATGGCTACACCTTC. It encodes CASSPDRNYGYTF.